This T cell receptor (beta chain) was identified during a study of T cells after yellow fever vaccination. This clonotype was counted a few times. In TCRdb, the 5' RACE reads were re-called with MiXCR into one record per CDR3 protein. Here the sample spans 500,000 to 650,000 distinct CDR3 sequences, about 12% being singletons. The V gene's germline CDR1 is MNHEY and CDR2 SMNVEV (reference sequence). V lost 6 bases, J lost 6 bases, and 9 bases stayed unmatched. The CDR3 sequence is 14 residues long. The chain combines TRBV27 with TRBJ2-7; the match to TRBD1 covers 9 bases. This clonotype originated in a man aged 25-40 years who received the YFV17D yellow fever vaccine. The sequences come from PBMCs, collected on the day of the yellow fever booster vaccination. CDR3: CASRKPGTGSEQYF. CDR3 nucleotide sequence: TGTGCCAGCAGGAAACCCGGGACAGGGAGCGAGCAGTACTTC.